The 13 T cell receptor beta chains in this list originate from one sample, sequenced in a study of a mutant IDH1 vaccine in newly diagnosed glioma. Only in-frame clones appear in the TCRdb table, and some are missing; sequencing was by immunoSEQ multiplex PCR. The repertoire includes about 34,000 clones, 85% to 90% of them detected once, and more than 10% sits in the top ten. Which antigens these TCRs recognize remains unknown. Sample time point: week 47, end of study. Each vaccine dose was 300 ug of mutant IDH1 20-mer peptide, with topical imiquimod. Sequences were derived from PBMCs, sampled from a glioma patient whose treatment included an IDH1 peptide vaccine. The receptor source for this set is a woman aged 25 to 45 with glioma.

This clone came up a few times. This chain joins TRBV5-1 and TRBJ2-7; D is unclear. The CDR3 extends over 16 amino acids. Germline assignment: CDR1 SGHRS and CDR2 YFSETQ. V was shortened by 0 bases and J by 0 bases, with 13 bases between the two germline ends. The CDR3 DNA sequence: TGCGCCAGCAGCTTGGGTGGCAGTATCTCCTCCTACGAGCAGTACTTC. It translates to CASSLGGSISSYEQYF.

The V and J genes are TRBV5-6 and TRBJ2-4; D call uncertain. The V and J ends lost 0 bases and 6 bases respectively, with 7 bases between them. The CDR3 extends over 13 amino acids. CDR1 SGHDT and CDR2 YYEEEE come from the germline V gene. The CDR3 region has the DNA TGTGCCAGCAGCTTGGCCCTAGTAAACATTCAGTACTTC. It codes for CASSLALVNIQYF. Together with reference TRBV5-6 and TRBJ2-4, the CDR3 gives the full variable domain: DAGVTQSPTHLIKTRGQQVTLRCSPKSGHDTVSWYQQALGQGPQFIFQYYEEEERQRGNFPDRFSGHQFPNYSSELNVNALLLGDSALYLCASSLALVNIQYFGAGTRLSVL.

The gene calls are TRBV27 and TRBJ1-4; D not resolved. There are 12 residues in the CDR3. Trimming took 6 bases from V and 7 from J, leaving 9 bases between them. Germline V CDR1 and CDR2: MNHEY, SMNVEV (reference sequence). The CDR3 reads CASRKGIEKLFF. DNA of the CDR3: TGTGCCAGCAGGAAAGGGATTGAAAAACTGTTTTTT. The full variable domain, rest sourced from reference TRBV27 and TRBJ1-4, is EAQVTQNPRYLITVTGKKLTVTCSQNMNHEYMSWYRQDPGLGLRQIYYSMNVEVTDKGDVPEGYKVSRKEKRNFPLILESPSPNQTSLYFCASRKGIEKLFFGSGTQLSVL.

The CDR3 nucleotides are TGCGCCAGCAGCTCAGGGGCCGGGGAGCTGTTTTTT. Protein product: CASSSGAGELFF. This sequence joins TRBV5-1 and TRBJ2-2; D might be TRBD1 (6 bases). V gave up 3 bases and J gave up 6 bases, with 6 bases separating them. The CDR3 contains 12 residues. The germline V gene has CDR1 SGHRS and CDR2 YFSETQ.

The sample holds a few counts of this clone. The chain uses TRBV6-1 and TRBJ1-1; D is ambiguous. This CDR3 region has 14 residues. Per the germline V gene, CDR1 is MNHNS and CDR2 is SASEGT. The V and J ends lost 6 bases and 3 bases respectively, with 14 bases between them. The CDR3 protein is CASSSLGLHTEAFF. CDR3 sequence (DNA): TGTGCCAGCAGCTCGCTGGGGTTGCACACTGAAGCTTTCTTT.

The V and J genes are TRBV6-5 and TRBJ2-1; possible D gene TRBD2, 7 bases. The V end was cut by 7 bases, the J end by 9 bases, with 16 bases between. Per germline, CDR1 MNHEY and CDR2 SVGAGI. The CDR3 has 13 amino acids. The chain's CDR3 is CASNSGGGGEQFF. The CDR3 region has the DNA TGTGCCAGCAACTCGGGGGGCGGCGGTGAGCAGTTCTTC.

J is TRBJ2-7 and V is TRBV6-5; TRBD2 aligns across 8 bases. The CDR3 extends over 15 amino acids. V lost 8 bases to trimming and J lost 6 bases; unmatched junction nucleotides: 15. Germline V gene data show CDR1 as MNHEY and CDR2 as SVGAGI. The CDR3 sequence: CASGGLRTSLAEQYF. CDR3 DNA sequence: TGTGCCAGCGGGGGTCTAAGGACTAGCTTAGCCGAGCAGTACTTC.

This clone was detected once. The rearrangement links TRBV5-1 to TRBJ1-2, with 8 bases that match TRBD1. This CDR3 spans 15 amino acids. Germline lookup yields CDR1 SGHRS and CDR2 YFSETQ. After removal of 0 bases from V and 8 bases from J, the junction contained 9 bases not matched to a gene. CDR3 DNA sequence: TGCGCCAGCAGCTTGGGGCCGACAGGGGCTGGAGGCTACACCTTC. It translates to CASSLGPTGAGGYTF.

This clone was recorded only once. The gene calls are TRBV4-2 and TRBJ2-7; perhaps TRBD1 as D (5 bases). Trimming removed 4 bases at V and 6 bases at J, with 13 bases between. Germline CDR1 reads LGHNA; CDR2 reads YNFKEQ. CDR3 length equals 13 residues. The CDR3 nucleotides are TGTGCCAGCAGCCCCCCAGCAGGGTCCGAGCAGTACTTC. Amino acids: CASSPPAGSEQYF.

This chain uses TRBV5-4 with TRBJ1-6, with D unresolved. CDR1 and CDR2 (germline): SGHNT, YYREEE (reference sequence). V shed 0 bases and J shed 6 bases, with 7 bases lying between them. The CDR3 totals 14 residues. CDR3 in DNA: TGTGCCAGCAGCTTGGGGGGATTTAATTCACCCCTCCACTTT. Its protein is CASSLGGFNSPLHF.

This chain uses TRBV5-6 with TRBJ2-5; D may be TRBD2 (6 bases). Germline CDR1 is SGHDT and CDR2 is YYEEEE. V gave up 3 bases and J gave up 5 bases, with 17 bases separating them. CDR3 size: 15 residues. The CDR3 spells CASSSPGLPIETQYF. Written as DNA, the CDR3 is TGTGCCAGCAGCTCGCCGGGACTTCCAATTGAGACCCAGTACTTC. Variable domain in full (rest from reference TRBV5-6 and TRBJ2-5): DAGVTQSPTHLIKTRGQQVTLRCSPKSGHDTVSWYQQALGQGPQFIFQYYEEEERQRGNFPDRFSGHQFPNYSSELNVNALLLGDSALYLCASSSPGLPIETQYFGPGTRLLVL.

The rearrangement uses TRBV19 and TRBJ1-1, with 7 bases identical to TRBD1. Germline trimming cut 5 bases from V and 1 base from J; bases unmatched to any gene: 4. Germline V gene data show CDR1 as LNHDA and CDR2 as SQIVND (reference sequence). The CDR3 spans 14 residues. The CDR3 protein is CASSPWTGNTEAFF. The CDR3 bases are TGTGCCAGTAGTCCTTGGACAGGGAACACTGAAGCTTTCTTT.

This chain uses TRBV2 with TRBJ2-5; D is possibly TRBD2 (7 bases). CDR3 length: 14 amino acids. The V gene lost 2 bases and the J gene lost 5 bases, with 12 bases spanning the gap. Germline values: CDR1 SNHLY, CDR2 FYNNEI. The CDR3 loop is CASSERGAQETQYF. The DNA of the CDR3 is TGTGCCAGCAGTGAACGGGGGGCACAGGAGACCCAGTACTTC.